Below are 21 T cell receptor beta chains sequenced from a single sample in a study of CD8+CD57+ T cells in acquired aplastic anemia. Profiles of TCR beta VDJ and CDR3 were generated from a genomic DNA template. TCRdb reprocessed the reads via MiXCR and lists one record per CDR3 protein. This table holds roughly 280,000 distinct CDR3 sequences, around three fifths found once. Patients who underwent sequencing had shown CD8+CD57+ cell expansion by flow cytometry. What was sequenced was sorted CD4+, CD8+, or CD8+CD57+ T cells (not recorded which) from PBMCs. The source is a human donor with aplastic anemia.

J is TRBJ2-1 and V is TRBV2; a possible D gene is TRBD2 (7 bases). V was trimmed by 5 bases and J by 10 bases, leaving 12 bases between them. This CDR3 has 12 amino acids. Per germline, CDR1 SNHLY and CDR2 FYNNEI. CDR3 amino acids: CASSTGGGEQFF. As DNA, the CDR3 is TGTGCCAGCAGTACGGGGGGCGGGGAGCAGTTCTTC.

The chain has TRBV7-3 and TRBJ2-7; D perhaps matches TRBD2 (6 bases). CDR1 is SGHTA and CDR2 is FQGTGA in the germline V gene. The CDR3 has 15 amino acids. V was clipped by 2 bases and J by 5 bases, with 16 bases between them. The CDR3 bases are TGTGCCAGCAGCTTAGTCCAGGGACTGAAGGACGAGCAGTACTTC. It translates to CASSLVQGLKDEQYF.

This clonotype was counted ten times or more. The chain employs TRBV3-1 and TRBJ1-1, with a tentative D call TRBD1 (6 bases). The CDR3 is made up of 14 amino acids. Germline assignment: CDR1 LGHDT and CDR2 YNNKEL (reference sequence). Trimming shortened V by 1 base and J by 6 bases, and 12 bases separated the two germline ends. CDR3 in amino acids: CASSQVGASAEAFF. The CDR3 DNA sequence: TGTGCCAGCAGCCAAGTGGGGGCAAGCGCTGAAGCTTTCTTT.

The rearrangement uses TRBV20-1 and TRBJ2-3, with D possibly TRBD1 on 6 matching bases. V lost 2 bases and J lost 0, with 12 bases in between. Per germline, CDR1 DFQATT and CDR2 SNEGSKA (reference sequence). The CDR3 consists of 15 residues. The CDR3 nucleotides read TGCAGTGCTAGATCTGGGGGCCTTAGCACAGATACGCAGTATTTT. It translates to CSARSGGLSTDTQYF.

This clonotype has at least ten counts. The rearrangement links TRBV5-1 to TRBJ1-3; possibly TRBD1 for D (6 bases). Germline V lookup: CDR1 SGHRS, CDR2 YFSETQ. V lost 1 base, J lost 3 bases, and 14 bases lay in between. The CDR3 loop spans 16 amino acids. For the CDR3, the DNA is TGCGCCAGCAGCTTGCAGGCGGGGGCTGGTGGAAACACCATATATTTT. Its translation: CASSLQAGAGGNTIYF.

Notes on this clonotype: One junction end does not reproduce the germline sequence, and a read error may be involved. The chain uses TRBV20-1 and TRBJ1-6; the D is unclear. Germline loops: CDR1 DFQATT, CDR2 SNEGSKA (reference sequence). The CDR3 sequence is 13 residues long. CDR3 in amino acids: CSARGLRHSPLHF. The DNA of the CDR3 is TGCAGTGCTAGAGGACTTCGTCATTCCCCCCTCCACTTT.

V usage is TRBV15 and J usage is TRBJ2-5, with 9 bases aligning to TRBD1. This CDR3 is built from 15 residues. CDR1 and CDR2 from the germline V gene are LNHNV and YYDKDF (reference sequence). V shed 0 bases and J 5 bases; nucleotides not matched to a gene: 4. In nucleotides, the CDR3 is TGTGCCACCAGCAGAGAAACAGGGGGCGTGGAGACCCAGTACTTC. Protein: CATSRETGGVETQYF.

This clonotype was seen more than once but under ten times. V gene TRBV2 combines with J gene TRBJ1-1; no reliable D call. V lost 8 bases to trimming and J lost 4 bases, with 14 bases between them. This CDR3 contains 13 residues. The germline CDR1 and CDR2 sequences are SNHLY and FYNNEI. CDR3 nucleotide sequence: TGTGCCAGCGAGGATGCTTTAGGCACTGAAGCTTTCTTT. Residues: CASEDALGTEAFF.

In this sample, this clonotype turned up many times. This chain connects TRBV7-9 to TRBJ1-2, with TRBD1 matching over 8 bases. The V segment lost 3 bases and the J segment 6 bases; nucleotides outside the gene matches: 6. CDR1 and CDR2 from the germline V gene are SEHNR and FQNEAQ (reference sequence). The CDR3 spans 14 residues. The CDR3: CASSLIATGDGYTF. The CDR3, as DNA: TGTGCCAGCAGCTTGATCGCGACAGGGGATGGCTACACCTTC.

This clonotype appeared many times. The V gene is TRBV20-1, the J gene TRBJ1-5; D is perhaps TRBD1 (6 bases). Germline lookup yields CDR1 DFQATT and CDR2 SNEGSKA (reference sequence). V dropped 0 bases and J dropped 4 bases, with 7 bases sitting between them. The CDR3 is 13 residues long. The CDR3 loop reads CSAREDRNQPQHF. CDR3 DNA: TGCAGTGCTAGAGAGGACAGAAATCAGCCCCAGCATTTT.

The J gene is TRBJ2-7, the V gene TRBV7-3, with D perhaps TRBD2 (5 bases). Trimming cost V 0 bases and J 4 bases, with 13 bases left between them. The germline V gene encodes CDR1 SGHTA and CDR2 FQGTGA. The CDR3 extends over 15 amino acids. The CDR3 DNA reads as TGTGCCAGCAGCTTAACTGCGGGCGACGGGTACGAGCAGTACTTC. Amino acids: CASSLTAGDGYEQYF.

This clonotype was seen more than once but under ten times. The chain recombines TRBV19 with TRBJ1-6; D not resolved. Germline values: CDR1 LNHDA, CDR2 SQIVND (reference sequence). Trimming pared 10 bases from V and 3 bases from J, leaving 13 bases between. The CDR3 runs 14 residues. The CDR3 sequence is CATRLRNYNSPLHF. CDR3 nucleotide sequence: TGTGCCACCCGACTCCGTAACTATAATTCACCCCTCCACTTT.

Notes on this clonotype: At one end, the junction sequence differs from germline, possibly due to a read error. This chain links TRBV9 with TRBJ2-7; perhaps TRBD1 as D (6 bases). This CDR3 comprises 15 residues. In germline, CDR1 is SGDLS, CDR2 YYNGEE. DNA for the CDR3: TGTACCAGCAGCGTAGGGGCAGGGGTATCCTACGAGCAGTACTTC. It specifies CTSSVGAGVSYEQYF.

The chain joins TRBV7-9 to TRBJ2-7; D tentatively fits TRBD1 or TRBD2 (6 bases each). The length of the CDR3 is 16 residues. V was pared by 4 bases and J by 1 base, with 17 bases between. Looked up from germline, CDR1 is SEHNR and CDR2 is FQNEAQ (reference sequence). CDR3 sequence (DNA): TGTGCCAGCAGCTCCCCGAGGGGGGTGGTGTCCTACGAGCAGTACTTC. Amino acids: CASSSPRGVVSYEQYF. Using reference TRBV7-9 and TRBJ2-7 for the parts outside the CDR3, the full variable domain is DTGVSQNPRHKITKRGQNVTFRCDPISEHNRLYWYRQTLGQGPEFLTYFQNEAQLEKSRLLSDRFSAERPKGSFSTLEIQRTEQGDSAMYLCASSSPRGVVSYEQYFGPGTRLTVT.

The chain couples TRBV10-3 to TRBJ2-2; 13 bases are shared with TRBD2. The trim removed 3 bases at V and 6 bases at J, leaving 1 base unmatched. Germline CDR1 ENHRY, CDR2 SYGVKD. This CDR3 has 15 amino acids. CDR3 sequence: CAISDGTSGAGELFF. The CDR3 DNA reads as TGTGCCATCAGTGATGGGACTAGCGGGGCCGGGGAGCTGTTTTTT.

The chain employs TRBV10-1 and TRBJ2-7; D unclear. V lost 7 bases to trimming and J lost 9 bases, with 25 bases between them. Germline V lookup: CDR1 WNHNN, CDR2 SYGVQD (reference sequence). The length of the CDR3 is 15 residues. In DNA, the CDR3 is TGCGCCAGCACCGACTCGGGCACAGAAGTCCGCGGGCAGTACTTC. This codes for CASTDSGTEVRGQYF.

CDR3 in amino acids: CASSLAGAAEAFF. The CDR3 coding sequence is TGTGCCAGCAGCTTAGCCGGGGCGGCTGAAGCTTTCTTT. J is TRBJ1-1 and V is TRBV7-2; tentative D call: TRBD1 (5 bases). The V end was cut by 0 bases, the J end by 6 bases, with 8 bases between. The CDR3 sequence is 13 residues long. CDR1 and CDR2 (germline): SGHTA, FQGNSA.

The V gene is TRBV10-3, the J gene TRBJ2-3; D may be TRBD2 (5 bases). Germline loops: CDR1 ENHRY, CDR2 SYGVKD. V lost 2 bases, J lost 0 bases, and 9 bases lay in between. The CDR3 has 15 residues. The DNA of the CDR3 is TGTGCCATCAGTGAGCCTAGCCTTAGCACAGATACGCAGTATTTT. The encoded protein is CAISEPSLSTDTQYF.

The sample holds one count of this clonotype. The rearrangement joins TRBV7-9 to TRBJ1-4; D remains unclear. The germline V gene has CDR1 SEHNR and CDR2 FQNEAQ (reference sequence). V lost 1 base and J 7 bases, leaving 4 bases between the germline ends. There are 12 residues in the CDR3. The CDR3 DNA reads TGTGCCAGCAGCTTAGGGAGTGAAAAACTGTTTTTT. Protein product: CASSLGSEKLFF.

The chain links TRBV5-1 to TRBJ1-2; TRBD1 might be the D (5 bases). There are 14 residues in the CDR3. Germline-derived CDR1 and CDR2 are SGHRS and YFSETQ. V was shortened by 4 bases and J by 8 bases, with 18 bases between the two germline ends. CDR3 sequence: CASSIERGSEGYTF. The CDR3 DNA follows: TGCGCCAGCAGCATAGAGCGGGGCAGTGAAGGCTACACCTTC.

The rearrangement uses TRBV7-2 and TRBJ2-4; weak D call: TRBD2 (5 bases). V was shortened by 5 bases and J by 9 bases, with 17 bases between the two germline ends. Germline V gives CDR1 SGHTA, CDR2 FQGNSA. The CDR3 spans 14 residues. CDR3 sequence: CASSLVSSEGIQYF. In DNA, the CDR3 is TGTGCCAGCAGCCTAGTCTCGAGTGAGGGCATTCAGTACTTC.